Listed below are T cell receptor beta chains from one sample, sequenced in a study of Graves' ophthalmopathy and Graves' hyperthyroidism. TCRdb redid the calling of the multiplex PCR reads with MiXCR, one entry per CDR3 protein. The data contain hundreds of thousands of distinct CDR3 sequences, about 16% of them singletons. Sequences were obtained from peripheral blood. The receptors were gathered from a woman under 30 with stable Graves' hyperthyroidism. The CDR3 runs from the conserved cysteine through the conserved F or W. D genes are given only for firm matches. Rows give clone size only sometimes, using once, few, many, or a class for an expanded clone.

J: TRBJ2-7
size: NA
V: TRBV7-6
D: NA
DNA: TGTGCCAGCAGCTCTAGAGGCAGGGGAGGGACCTACGAGCAGTACTTC
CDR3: CASSSRGRGGTYEQYF

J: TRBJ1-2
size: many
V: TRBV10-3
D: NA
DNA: TGTGCCATCAGTGGAACCGGAGACTATGGCTACACCTTC
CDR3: CAISGTGDYGYTF

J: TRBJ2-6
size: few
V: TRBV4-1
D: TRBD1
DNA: TGCGCCAGCAGCCAAGCTGTTCTCCCGGGACAGTTCAACTCTGGGGCCAACGTCCTGACTTTC
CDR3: CASSQAVLPGQFNSGANVLTF

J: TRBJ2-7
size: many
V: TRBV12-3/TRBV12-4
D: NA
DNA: TGTGCCAGCAGCGCCCATGGGGGATTTACCCCCGAGCAGTACTTC
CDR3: CASSAHGGFTPEQYF

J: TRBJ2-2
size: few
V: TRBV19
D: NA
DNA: TGTGCCAGTAGTATACAGGGGTCCGGCACCGGGGAGCTGTTTTTT
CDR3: CASSIQGSGTGELFF

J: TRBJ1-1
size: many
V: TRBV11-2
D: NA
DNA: TGTGCCAGCAGCCCTACGGCTTTCTTT
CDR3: CASSPTAFF

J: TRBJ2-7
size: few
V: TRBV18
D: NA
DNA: TGTGCCAGCTCACCGTTTCGACAAAGGTCCTCCTACGAGCAGTACTTC
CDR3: CASSPFRQRSSYEQYF

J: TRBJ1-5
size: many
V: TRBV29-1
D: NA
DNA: TGCAGCGTTGAAGCTCAGGGTCAGCCCCAGCATTTT
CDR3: CSVEAQGQPQHF

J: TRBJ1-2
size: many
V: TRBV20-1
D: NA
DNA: TGCAGTGCTCTCCCCGTGGGGGGCACCTATGGCTACACCTTC
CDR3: CSALPVGGTYGYTF

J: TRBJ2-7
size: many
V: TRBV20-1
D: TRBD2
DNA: TGCAGTGCTAGCGGACTAGCGGGTTTCGAGCAGTACTTC
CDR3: CSASGLAGFEQYF

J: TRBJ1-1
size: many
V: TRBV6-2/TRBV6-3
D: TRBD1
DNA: TGTGCCAGCAGTTACTCGATTACAGGGGTTACTGAAGCTTTCTTT
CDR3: CASSYSITGVTEAFF

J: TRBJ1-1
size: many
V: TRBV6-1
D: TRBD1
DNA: TGTGCCAGCAGCCAGGGACAGCTAACCTTTGAAGCTTTCTTT
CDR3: CASSQGQLTFEAFF

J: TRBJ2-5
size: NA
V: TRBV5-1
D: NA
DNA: TGCGCCAGCAGCTTGGCTAAGGGAGGAGAGACCCAGTACTTC
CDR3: CASSLAKGGETQYF

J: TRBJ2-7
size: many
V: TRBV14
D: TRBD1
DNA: TGTGCCAGCAGCCTTAGCCGGGACAGGGGTTACGAGCAGTACTTC
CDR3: CASSLSRDRGYEQYF

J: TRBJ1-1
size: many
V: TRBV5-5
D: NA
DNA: TGTGCCAGCAGCTTGGGGGGCTGGCCTGACACTGAAGCTTTCTTT
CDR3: CASSLGGWPDTEAFF

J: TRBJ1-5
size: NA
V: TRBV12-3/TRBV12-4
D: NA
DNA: TGTGCCAGCAGCGGGTGGGGACGGAACAATCAGCCCCAGCATTTT
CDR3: CASSGWGRNNQPQHF

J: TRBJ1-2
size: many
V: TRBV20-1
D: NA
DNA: TGCAGTGCCCTAAGCACTCGGGACTATGGCTACACCTTC
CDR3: CSALSTRDYGYTF

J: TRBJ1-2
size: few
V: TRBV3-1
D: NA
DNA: TGTGCCAGCAGCCAAGGCTTCGGGTATGGCTACACCTTC
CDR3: CASSQGFGYGYTF

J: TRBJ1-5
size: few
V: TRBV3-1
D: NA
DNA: TGTGCCAGCAGCGCCCGATCGGGTACCAATCAGCCCCAGCATTTT
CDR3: CASSARSGTNQPQHF

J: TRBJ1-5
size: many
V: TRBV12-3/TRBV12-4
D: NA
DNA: TGTGCCAGCAGTTTCGGGAATAGCAATCAGCCCCAGCATTTT
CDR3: CASSFGNSNQPQHF

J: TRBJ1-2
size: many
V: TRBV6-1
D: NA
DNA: TGTGCCAGCACCAGACACGGCTCACTGGGCTTGAATGGCTACCCCTTC
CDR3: CASTRHGSLGLNGYPF

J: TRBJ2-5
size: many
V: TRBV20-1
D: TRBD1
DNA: TGCAGTGCTCGTACCGGGACAGGGGGTCGGGAGACCCAGTACTTC
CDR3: CSARTGTGGRETQYF

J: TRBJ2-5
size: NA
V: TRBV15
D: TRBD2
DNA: TGTGCCACCAGCAGAGATGGTACTAGCGGGGGCGAGACCCAGTACTTC
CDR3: CATSRDGTSGGETQYF

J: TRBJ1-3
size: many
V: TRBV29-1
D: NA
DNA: TGCAGCGGAGGAACGGGTGGGACCATATATTTT
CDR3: CSGGTGGTIYF

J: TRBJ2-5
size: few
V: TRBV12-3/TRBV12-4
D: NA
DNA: TGTGCCAGCAGTCGGGAAGGGGGGGCTCGAGAGACCCAGTACTTC
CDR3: CASSREGGARETQYF

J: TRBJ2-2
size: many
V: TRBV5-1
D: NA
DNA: TGCGCCAGCAGCACGCAGGCGAACACCGGGGAGCTGTTTTTT
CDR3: CASSTQANTGELFF

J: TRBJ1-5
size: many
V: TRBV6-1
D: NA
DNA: TGTGCCAGCAGTGAAAGGAGAGATGGTCTGAAGGACAATCAGCCCCAGCATTTT
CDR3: CASSERRDGLKDNQPQHF

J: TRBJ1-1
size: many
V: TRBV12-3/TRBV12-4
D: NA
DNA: TGTGCCAGCAGCCCAGCCTCGTGGGACACTGAAGCTTTCTTT
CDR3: CASSPASWDTEAFF

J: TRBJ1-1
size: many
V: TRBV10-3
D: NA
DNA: TGTGCCATCAGTGGTCCAGCAGCGGACACTGAAGCTTTCTTT
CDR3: CAISGPAADTEAFF